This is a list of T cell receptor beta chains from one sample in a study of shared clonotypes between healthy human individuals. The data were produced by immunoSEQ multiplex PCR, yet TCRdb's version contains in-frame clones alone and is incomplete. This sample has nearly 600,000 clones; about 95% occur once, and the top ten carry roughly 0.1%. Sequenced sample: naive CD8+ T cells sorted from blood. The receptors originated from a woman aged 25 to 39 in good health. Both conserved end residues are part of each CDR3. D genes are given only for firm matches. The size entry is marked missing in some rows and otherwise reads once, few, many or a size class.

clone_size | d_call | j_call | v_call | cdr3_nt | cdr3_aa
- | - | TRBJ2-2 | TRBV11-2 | TGTGCCAGCAGCTTAGTTAGGGCTAACACCGGGGAGCTGTTTTTT | CASSLVRANTGELFF
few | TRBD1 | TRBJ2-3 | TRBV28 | TGTGCCAGCAACCAGGGGGGCACAGATACGCAGTATTTT | CASNQGGTDTQYF
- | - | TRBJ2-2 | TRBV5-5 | TGTGCCAGCAGCTTCCCCGGAATTAACGGGGAGCTGTTTTTT | CASSFPGINGELFF
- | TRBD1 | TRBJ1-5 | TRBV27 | TGTGCCAGCAGTTTGACAGGGGGCCGACCCCAGCATTTT | CASSLTGGRPQHF
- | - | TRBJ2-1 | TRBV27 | TGTGCCAGCAGTTTAATTGGGGCAACGAATGAGCAGTTCTTC | CASSLIGATNEQFF
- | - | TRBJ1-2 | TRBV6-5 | TGTGCCAGCAGTTACAACGGGGTGAATGGCTACACCTTC | CASSYNGVNGYTF
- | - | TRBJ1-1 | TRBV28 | TGTGCCAGCAGTTTGACACACCAGAACACTGAAGCTTTCTTT | CASSLTHQNTEAFF
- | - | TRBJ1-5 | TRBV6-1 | TGTGCCAGCAGCCCCAGAGTTTATAGCAATCAGCCCCAGCATTTT | CASSPRVYSNQPQHF
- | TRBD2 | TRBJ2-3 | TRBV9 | TGTGCCAGCAGCCCCTCGGGCGGGAGGCCCACAGATACGCAGTATTTT | CASSPSGGRPTDTQYF
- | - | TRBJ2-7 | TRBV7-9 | TGTGCCAGCAGCTTAGCGCACAGATCCTACGAGCAGTACTTC | CASSLAHRSYEQYF
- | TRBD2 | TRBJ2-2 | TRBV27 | TGTGCCAGCAGCCATAGCGGGAGGACGAGCTCCGGGGAGCTGTTTTTT | CASSHSGRTSSGELFF
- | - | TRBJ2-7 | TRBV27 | TGTGCCAGCAGTTTTTCGGACTCGTACGAGCAGTACTTC | CASSFSDSYEQYF
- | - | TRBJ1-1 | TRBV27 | TGTGCCAGCAGTTTATCCTTACCGTTTAGGGGGACTGAAGCTTTCTTT | CASSLSLPFRGTEAFF
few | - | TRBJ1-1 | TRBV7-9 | TGTGCCAGCAGCATGACAGTCGACACTGAAGCTTTCTTT | CASSMTVDTEAFF
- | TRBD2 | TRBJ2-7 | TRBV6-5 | TGTGCCAGCAGTTACTTAGCGGGGACCTACGAGCAGTACTTC | CASSYLAGTYEQYF
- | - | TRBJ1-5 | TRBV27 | TGTGCCAGCGCCCCGAGGGCGGGGAGGTTCAATCAGCCCCAGCATTTT | CASAPRAGRFNQPQHF
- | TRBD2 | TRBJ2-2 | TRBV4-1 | TGCGCCAGCAGCCAAGGGACTAGCGGCTACACCGGGGAGCTGTTTTTT | CASSQGTSGYTGELFF
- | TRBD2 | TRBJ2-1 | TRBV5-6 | TGTGCCAGCAGCTTGCGGCTAGCGGGAGCACGGAATGAGCAGTTCTTC | CASSLRLAGARNEQFF
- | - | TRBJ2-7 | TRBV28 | TGTGCCAGCAGCCTGTGGGGGATCGAGCAGTACTTC | CASSLWGIEQYF
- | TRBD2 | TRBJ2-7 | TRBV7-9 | TGTGCCAGCAGCCCGCGGTCGGGAGGGCCCCACGAGCAGTACTTC | CASSPRSGGPHEQYF
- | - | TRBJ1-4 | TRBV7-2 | TGTGCCAGCAGCCTAGGTGTAAATCCAACTAATGAAAAACTGTTTTTT | CASSLGVNPTNEKLFF
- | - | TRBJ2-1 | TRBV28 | TGTGCCAGCAGTTGGACAAACCCCGACAGTGAGCAGTTCTTC | CASSWTNPDSEQFF
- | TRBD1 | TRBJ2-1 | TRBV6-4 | TGTGCCAGCAGTTCGGACAGGTACAATGAGCAGTTCTTC | CASSSDRYNEQFF
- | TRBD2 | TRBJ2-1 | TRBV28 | TGTGCCAGCAGTTTACCGACTAGCGGGAGGCATAATGACGATGAGCAGTTCTTC | CASSLPTSGRHNDDEQFF
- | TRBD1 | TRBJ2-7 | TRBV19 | TGTGCCAGTAGTCCGGGACAGTCCTACGAGCAGTACTTC | CASSPGQSYEQYF